One sample yielded the 7 T cell receptor beta chains listed below, sequenced in a study of CD8 T cells in ankylosing spondylitis. These receptors' antigens are unknown. Study findings and constraints: A motif of 8 or 9 highly homologous TCR beta variants was seen as apparently characteristic of ankylosing spondylitis blood.

A single record per CDR3 protein comes from TCRdb applying MiXCR to the 5' RACE reads. Of under 950,000 distinct CDR3 sequences in the sample, 19% were seen once. The sample consisted of blood, either unsorted or a sorted T cell fraction (not recorded which). The receptors come from a male donor with ankylosing spondylitis.

This clonotype showed up just a few times. V usage is TRBV7-3 and J usage is TRBJ2-5; D tentatively fits TRBD1 or TRBD2 (6 bases each). The germline V and J ends were trimmed by 5 bases and 5 bases, with 15 bases remaining between them. Germline V lookup: CDR1 SGHTA, CDR2 FQGTGA. The CDR3 is 14 residues long. The CDR3 here is CASSLAGHGETQYF. The DNA of the CDR3 is TGTGCCAGCAGCCTCGCGGGACACGGGGAGACCCAGTACTTC.

The V call is TRBV5-1, the J call TRBJ2-7, with 9 bases aligning to TRBD1. The junction had 4 bases not matched to a gene; V was cut back by 4 bases and J by 5 bases. The CDR3 is 13 residues long. Germline CDR1 and CDR2: SGHRS and YFSETQ. CDR3 in amino acids: CASSDRDRDEQYF. In nucleotides, the CDR3 is TGCGCCAGCAGCGATCGGGACAGGGACGAGCAGTACTTC.

This clonotype was seen a handful of times. The chain employs TRBV20-1 and TRBJ2-7; TRBD2 matches 7 bases. The CDR3 runs to 13 residues. The V gene's germline CDR1 is DFQATT and CDR2 SNEGSKA (reference sequence). J was trimmed by 3 bases and V by 1 base; bases with no gene match: 3. CDR3 DNA sequence: TGCAGTGCTAGAGCGGGACTAAACTACGAGCAGTACTTC. Its translation: CSARAGLNYEQYF.

The rearrangement uses TRBV6-5 and TRBJ1-2; D unresolved. The V end lost 0 bases, the J end lost 4 bases, and 6 bases lay between the germline ends. This CDR3 comprises 13 residues. Germline V gives CDR1 MNHEY, CDR2 SVGAGI. The CDR3 sequence: CASSYSPSYGYTF. The DNA of the CDR3 is TGTGCCAGCAGTTACTCTCCAAGCTATGGCTACACCTTC.

The J gene is TRBJ2-5, the V gene TRBV9, with 7 bases that match TRBD1. The germline V gene encodes CDR1 SGDLS and CDR2 YYNGEE. V was pared by 2 bases and J by 3 bases, with 7 bases of the junction left unmatched. The CDR3 runs to 15 residues. Here the CDR3 DNA reads TGTGCCAGCAGCGTTGACCGACAGGGCGAAGAGACCCAGTACTTC. It codes for CASSVDRQGEETQYF.

This chain links TRBV9 with TRBJ1-5; the D is unclear. The CDR3 sequence is 15 residues long. Germline loops: CDR1 SGDLS, CDR2 YYNGEE. The V end was cut by 0 bases, the J end by 1 base, with 8 bases between. This chain's CDR3 is CASSVDAASNQPQHF. CDR3 sequence (DNA): TGTGCCAGCAGCGTAGACGCAGCCAGCAATCAGCCCCAGCATTTT.

This clonotype was detected only a few times. The chain couples TRBV27 to TRBJ2-3, with 8 bases lining up with TRBD1. CDR1 and CDR2 (germline): MNHEY, SMNVEV (reference sequence). CDR3 length equals 14 residues. V was pared by 7 bases and J by 4 bases, with 7 bases of the junction left unmatched. CDR3 amino acids: CASTSGQGADTQYF. The CDR3 DNA reads TGTGCCAGCACCTCCGGACAGGGCGCAGATACGCAGTATTTT.